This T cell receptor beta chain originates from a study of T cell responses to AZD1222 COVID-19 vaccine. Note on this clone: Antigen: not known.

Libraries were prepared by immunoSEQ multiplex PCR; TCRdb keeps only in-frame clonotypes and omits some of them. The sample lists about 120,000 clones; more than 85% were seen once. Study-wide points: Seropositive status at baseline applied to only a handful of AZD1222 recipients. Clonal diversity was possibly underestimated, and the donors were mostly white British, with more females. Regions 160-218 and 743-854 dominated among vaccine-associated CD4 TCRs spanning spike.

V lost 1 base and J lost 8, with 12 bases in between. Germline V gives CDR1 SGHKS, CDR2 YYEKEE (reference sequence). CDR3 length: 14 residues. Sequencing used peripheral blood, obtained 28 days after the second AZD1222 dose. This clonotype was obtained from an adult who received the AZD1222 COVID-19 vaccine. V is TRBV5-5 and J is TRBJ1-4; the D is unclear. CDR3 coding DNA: TGTGCCAGCAGCTTGACAACCATGACGGAAAAACTGTTTTTT. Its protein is CASSLTTMTEKLFF.